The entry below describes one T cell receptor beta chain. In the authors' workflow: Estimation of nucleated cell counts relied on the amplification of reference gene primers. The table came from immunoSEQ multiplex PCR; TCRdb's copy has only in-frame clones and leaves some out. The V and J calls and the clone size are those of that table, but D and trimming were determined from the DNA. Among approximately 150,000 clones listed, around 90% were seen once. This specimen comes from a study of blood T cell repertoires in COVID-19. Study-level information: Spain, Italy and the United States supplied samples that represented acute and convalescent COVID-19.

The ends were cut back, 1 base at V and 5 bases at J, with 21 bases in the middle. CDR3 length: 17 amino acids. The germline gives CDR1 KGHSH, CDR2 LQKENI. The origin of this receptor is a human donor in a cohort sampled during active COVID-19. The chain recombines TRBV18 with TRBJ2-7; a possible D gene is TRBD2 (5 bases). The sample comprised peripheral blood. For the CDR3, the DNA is TGTGCCAGCTCACCACGGACTGGGTCGAGGGAAGGGAACGAGCAGTACTTC. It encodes CASSPRTGSREGNEQYF.